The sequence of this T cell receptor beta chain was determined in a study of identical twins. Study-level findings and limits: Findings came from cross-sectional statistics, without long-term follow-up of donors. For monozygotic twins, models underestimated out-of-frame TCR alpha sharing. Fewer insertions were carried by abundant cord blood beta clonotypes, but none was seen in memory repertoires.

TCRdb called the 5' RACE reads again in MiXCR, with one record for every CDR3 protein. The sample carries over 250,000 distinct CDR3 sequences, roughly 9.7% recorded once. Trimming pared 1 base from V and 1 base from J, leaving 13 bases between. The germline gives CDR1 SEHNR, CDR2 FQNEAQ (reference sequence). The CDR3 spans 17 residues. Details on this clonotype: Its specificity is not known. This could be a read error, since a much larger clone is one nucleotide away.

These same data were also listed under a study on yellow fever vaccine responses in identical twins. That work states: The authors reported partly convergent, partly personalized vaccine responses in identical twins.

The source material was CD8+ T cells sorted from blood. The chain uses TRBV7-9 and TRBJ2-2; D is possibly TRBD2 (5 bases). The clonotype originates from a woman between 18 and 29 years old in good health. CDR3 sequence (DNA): TGTGCCAGCAGCTTAGAGCGGTGGCAGATGAACACCGGGGAGCTGTTTTTT. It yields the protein CASSLERWQMNTGELFF.